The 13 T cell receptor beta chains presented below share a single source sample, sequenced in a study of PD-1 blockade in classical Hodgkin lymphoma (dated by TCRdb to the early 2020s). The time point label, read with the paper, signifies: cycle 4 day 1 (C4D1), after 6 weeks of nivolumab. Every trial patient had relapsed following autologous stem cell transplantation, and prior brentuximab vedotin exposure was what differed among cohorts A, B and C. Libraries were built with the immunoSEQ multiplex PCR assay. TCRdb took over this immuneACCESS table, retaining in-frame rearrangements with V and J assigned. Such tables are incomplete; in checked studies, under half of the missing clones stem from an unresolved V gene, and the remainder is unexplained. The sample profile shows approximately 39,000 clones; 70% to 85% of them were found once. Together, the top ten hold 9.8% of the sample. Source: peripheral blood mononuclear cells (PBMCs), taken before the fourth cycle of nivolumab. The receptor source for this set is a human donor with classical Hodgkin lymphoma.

CDR3 nucleotides: TGTGCCAGCAGCTTAGGGGTTAAGGGTCACACGACCTACGAGCAGTACTTC. It is translated as CASSLGVKGHTTYEQYF. V is TRBV7-9 and J is TRBJ2-7, with D unresolved. Trimming took off 1 base at V and 2 bases at J, with 18 bases between the two ends. Germline CDR1 is SEHNR and CDR2 is FQNEAQ (reference sequence). The CDR3 extends over 17 amino acids. Looking up the rest from reference TRBV7-9 and TRBJ2-7 gives the full variable domain: DTGVSQNPRHKITKRGQNVTFRCDPISEHNRLYWYRQTLGQGPEFLTYFQNEAQLEKSRLLSDRFSAERPKGSFSTLEIQRTEQGDSAMYLCASSLGVKGHTTYEQYFGPGTRLTVT.

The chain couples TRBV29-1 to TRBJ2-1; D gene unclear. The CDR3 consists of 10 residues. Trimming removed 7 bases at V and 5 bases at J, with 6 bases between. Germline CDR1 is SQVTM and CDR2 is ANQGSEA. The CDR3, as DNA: TGCAGCGGGGCACACAATGAGCAGTTCTTC. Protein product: CSGAHNEQFF.

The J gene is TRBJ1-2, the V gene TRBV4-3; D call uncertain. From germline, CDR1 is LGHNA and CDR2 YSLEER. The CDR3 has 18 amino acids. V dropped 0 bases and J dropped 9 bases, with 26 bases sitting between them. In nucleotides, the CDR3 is TGCGCCAGCAGCCAAGATCCGGGTAACAGATGGGCCCAATCGCGCTACACCTTC. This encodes CASSQDPGNRWAQSRYTF.

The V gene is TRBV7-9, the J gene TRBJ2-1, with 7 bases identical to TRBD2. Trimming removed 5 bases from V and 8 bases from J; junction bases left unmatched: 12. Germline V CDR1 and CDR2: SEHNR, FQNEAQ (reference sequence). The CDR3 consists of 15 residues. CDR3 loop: CASSPGSSGRDEQFF. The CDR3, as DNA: TGTGCCAGCAGCCCAGGGTCTAGCGGTCGTGATGAGCAGTTCTTC.

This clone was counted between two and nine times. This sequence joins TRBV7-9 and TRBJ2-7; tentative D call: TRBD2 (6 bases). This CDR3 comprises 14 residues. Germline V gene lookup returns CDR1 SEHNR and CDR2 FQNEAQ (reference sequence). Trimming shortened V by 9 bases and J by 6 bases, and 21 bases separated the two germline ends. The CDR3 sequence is CASMGTGVSLEQYF. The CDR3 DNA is TGTGCCAGTATGGGGACGGGGGTCTCCCTCGAGCAGTACTTC.

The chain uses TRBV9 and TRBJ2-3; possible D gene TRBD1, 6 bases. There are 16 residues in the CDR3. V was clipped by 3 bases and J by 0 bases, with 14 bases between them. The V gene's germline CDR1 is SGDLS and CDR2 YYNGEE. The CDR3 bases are TGTGCCAGCAGCGCCCACGGACAGATTAGCACAGATACGCAGTATTTT. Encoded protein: CASSAHGQISTDTQYF.

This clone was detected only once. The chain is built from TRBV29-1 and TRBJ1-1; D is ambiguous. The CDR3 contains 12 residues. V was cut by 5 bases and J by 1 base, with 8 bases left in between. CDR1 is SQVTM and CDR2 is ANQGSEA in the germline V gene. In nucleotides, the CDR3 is TGCAGCGTTAGAGAACCGAACACTGAAGCTTTCTTT. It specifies CSVREPNTEAFF.

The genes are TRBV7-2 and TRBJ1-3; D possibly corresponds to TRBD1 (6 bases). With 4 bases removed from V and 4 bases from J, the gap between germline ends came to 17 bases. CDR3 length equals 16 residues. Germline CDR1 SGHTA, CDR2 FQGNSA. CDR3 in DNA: TGTGCCAGCAGCTCAAGGACAGTTCTATCAGGAAACACCATATATTTT. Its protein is CASSSRTVLSGNTIYF.

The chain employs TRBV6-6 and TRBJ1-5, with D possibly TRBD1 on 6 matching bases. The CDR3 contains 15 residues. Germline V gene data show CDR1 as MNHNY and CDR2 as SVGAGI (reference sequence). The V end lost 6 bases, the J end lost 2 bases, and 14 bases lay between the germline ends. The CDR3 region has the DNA TGTGCCAGCAGACCACAGGGTCGGGGCAATCAGCCCCAGCATTTT. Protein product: CASRPQGRGNQPQHF.

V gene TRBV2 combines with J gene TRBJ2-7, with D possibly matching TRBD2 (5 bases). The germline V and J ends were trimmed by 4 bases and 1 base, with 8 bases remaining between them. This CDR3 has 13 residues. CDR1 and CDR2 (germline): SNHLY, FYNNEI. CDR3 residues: CASSAGKSYEQYF. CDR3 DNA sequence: TGTGCCAGCAGTGCGGGGAAGTCCTACGAGCAGTACTTC.

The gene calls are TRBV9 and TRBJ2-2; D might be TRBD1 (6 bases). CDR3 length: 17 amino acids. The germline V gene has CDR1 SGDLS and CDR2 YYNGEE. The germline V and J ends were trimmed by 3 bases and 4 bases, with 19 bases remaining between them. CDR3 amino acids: CASSGGRWQGSTGELFF. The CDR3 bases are TGTGCCAGCAGCGGAGGACGGTGGCAGGGGAGCACCGGGGAGCTGTTTTTT. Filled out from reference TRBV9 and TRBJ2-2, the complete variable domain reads DSGVTQTPKHLITATGQRVTLRCSPRSGDLSVYWYQQSLDQGLQFLIQYYNGEERAKGNILERFSAQQFPDLHSELNLSSLELGDSALYFCASSGGRWQGSTGELFFGEGSRLTVL.

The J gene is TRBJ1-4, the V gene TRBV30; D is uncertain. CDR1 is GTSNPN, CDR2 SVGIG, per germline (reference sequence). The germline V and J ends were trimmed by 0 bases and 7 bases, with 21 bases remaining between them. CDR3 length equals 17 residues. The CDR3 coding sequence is TGTGCCTGGAGTGTAGGCCGGTGGTCCGTCAGGTCTGAAAAACTGTTTTTT. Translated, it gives CAWSVGRWSVRSEKLFF.

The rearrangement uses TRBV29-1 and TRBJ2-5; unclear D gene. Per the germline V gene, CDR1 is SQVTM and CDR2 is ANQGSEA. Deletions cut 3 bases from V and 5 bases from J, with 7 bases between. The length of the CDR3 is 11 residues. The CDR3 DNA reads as TGCAGCGTTGATTTGGGGGAGACCCAGTACTTC. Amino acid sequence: CSVDLGETQYF.